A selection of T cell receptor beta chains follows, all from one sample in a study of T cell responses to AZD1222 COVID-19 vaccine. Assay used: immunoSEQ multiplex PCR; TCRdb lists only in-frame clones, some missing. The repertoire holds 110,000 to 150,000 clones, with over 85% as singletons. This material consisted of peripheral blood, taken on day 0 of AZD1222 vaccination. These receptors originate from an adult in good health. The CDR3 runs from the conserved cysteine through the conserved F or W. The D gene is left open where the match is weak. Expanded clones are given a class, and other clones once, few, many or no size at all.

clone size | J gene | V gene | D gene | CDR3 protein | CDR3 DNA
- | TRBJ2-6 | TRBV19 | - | CASSVHNSGANVLTF | TGTGCCAGTAGTGTACACAACTCTGGGGCCAACGTCCTGACTTTC
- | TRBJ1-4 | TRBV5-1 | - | CASSLGGANNEKLFF | TGCGCCAGCAGCTTAGGAGGGGCGAATAATGAAAAACTGTTTTTT
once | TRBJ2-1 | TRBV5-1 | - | CASSLALAESNEQFF | TGCGCCAGCAGCTTGGCGTTAGCGGAGAGCAATGAGCAGTTCTTC
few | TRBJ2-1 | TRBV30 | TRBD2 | CAWTKASGRDEQFF | TGTGCCTGGACTAAGGCTAGCGGGAGGGATGAGCAGTTCTTC
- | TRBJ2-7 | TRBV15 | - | CATSRAGVYEQYF | TGTGCCACCAGCAGAGCGGGGGTCTACGAGCAGTACTTC
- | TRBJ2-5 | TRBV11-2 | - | CASSLEGGETQYF | TGTGCCAGCAGCTTAGAAGGTGGAGAGACCCAGTACTTC
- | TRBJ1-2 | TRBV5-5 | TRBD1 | CASSLAGGYGYTF | TGTGCCAGCAGCTTGGCAGGGGGATATGGCTACACCTTC
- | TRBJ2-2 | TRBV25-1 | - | CASSRKVNTGELFF | TGTGCCAGCAGTAGAAAGGTGAACACCGGGGAGCTGTTTTTT
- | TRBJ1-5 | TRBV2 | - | CASSEQRSNQPQHF | TGTGCCAGCAGTGAGCAGAGAAGCAATCAGCCCCAGCATTTT
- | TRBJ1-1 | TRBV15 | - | CATSRDREGTQAFF | TGTGCCACCAGCAGAGATCGGGAGGGTACGCAAGCTTTCTTT
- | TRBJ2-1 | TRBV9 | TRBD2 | CASSAALAGGPWEQFF | TGTGCCAGCAGCGCCGCTTTAGCGGGAGGGCCGTGGGAGCAGTTCTTC
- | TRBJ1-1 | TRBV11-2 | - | CASSPPATGNTEAFF | TGTGCCAGCAGCCCGCCCGCCACGGGAAACACTGAAGCTTTCTTT
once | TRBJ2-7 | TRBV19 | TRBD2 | CASSPAGEWNEQYF | TGTGCCAGTAGTCCAGCGGGAGAATGGAACGAGCAGTACTTC
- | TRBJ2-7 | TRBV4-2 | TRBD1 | CASSQDWTGTYEQYF | TGTGCCAGCAGCCAAGACTGGACAGGAACCTACGAGCAGTACTTC
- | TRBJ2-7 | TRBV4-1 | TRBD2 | CASSRAGLAGNPYEQYF | TGCGCCAGCAGCCGAGCGGGACTAGCGGGCAACCCCTACGAGCAGTACTTC
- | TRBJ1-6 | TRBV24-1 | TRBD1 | CATSDIRPGTGDNSPLHF | TGTGCCACCAGTGACATTCGGCCTGGGACAGGGGATAATTCACCCCTCCACTTT
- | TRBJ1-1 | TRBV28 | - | CASSLLIRRMGTEAFF | TGTGCCAGCAGTTTACTTATCCGGAGGATGGGCACTGAAGCTTTCTTT
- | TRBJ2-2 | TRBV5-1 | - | CASSFWGRSTGELFF | TGCGCCAGCAGCTTTTGGGGGCGCAGCACCGGGGAGCTGTTTTTT
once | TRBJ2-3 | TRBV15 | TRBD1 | CATSRAPGGADTQYF | TGTGCCACCAGCAGAGCCCCAGGGGGTGCAGATACGCAGTATTTT
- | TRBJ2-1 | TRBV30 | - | CAWSVIYRASAINNEQFF | TGTGCCTGGAGTGTAATCTACCGAGCTAGCGCGATTAACAATGAGCAGTTCTTC
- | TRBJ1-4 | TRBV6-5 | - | CASMGGASGEKLFF | TGTGCCAGCATGGGGGGGGCGTCTGGTGAAAAACTGTTTTTT
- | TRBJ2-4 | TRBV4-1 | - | CASSQVRGGQRDWDIQYF | TGCGCCAGCAGCCAAGTCCGAGGGGGACAGCGGGACTGGGACATTCAGTACTTC
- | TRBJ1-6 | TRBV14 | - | CASSQDPNSPLHF | TGTGCCAGCAGCCAAGATCCTAATTCACCCCTCCACTTT
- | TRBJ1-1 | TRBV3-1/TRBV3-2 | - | CASSQVGSTEAFF | TGTGCCAGCAGCCAAGTAGGCAGCACTGAAGCTTTCTTT
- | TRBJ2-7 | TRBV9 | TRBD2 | CASSVGAGGSYEQYF | TGTGCCAGCAGCGTAGGCGCGGGAGGTTCCTACGAGCAGTACTTC
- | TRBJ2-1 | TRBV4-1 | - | CASSQVGYNEQFF | TGCGCCAGCAGCCAAGTTGGGTACAATGAGCAGTTCTTC
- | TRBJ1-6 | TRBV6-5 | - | CASSSGNSPLHF | TGTGCCAGCAGCTCGGGGAATTCACCCCTCCACTTT
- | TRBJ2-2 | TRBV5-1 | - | CASSLDITGELFF | TGCGCCAGTAGCTTGGACATTACCGGGGAGCTGTTTTTT
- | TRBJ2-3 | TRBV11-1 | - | CASSLDGTSTDTQYF | TGTGCCAGCAGCCTGGACGGGACTAGCACAGATACGCAGTATTTT
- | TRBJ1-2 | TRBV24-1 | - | CATSDGTGLGYTF | TGTGCCACCAGTGATGGTACAGGGCTTGGCTACACCTTC
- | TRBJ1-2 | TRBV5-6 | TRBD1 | CASSLATRDRALSYTF | TGTGCCAGCAGCTTGGCGACTAGGGACAGGGCGTTAAGCTACACCTTC
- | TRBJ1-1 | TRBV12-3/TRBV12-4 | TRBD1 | CASSFGTGEAFF | TGTGCCAGCAGTTTCGGGACAGGGGAAGCTTTCTTT
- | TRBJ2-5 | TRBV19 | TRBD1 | CASRGQGEETQYF | TGTGCCAGTCGAGGACAGGGAGAGGAGACCCAGTACTTC
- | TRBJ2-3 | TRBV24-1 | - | CATSERGRPDTQYF | TGTGCCACCAGTGAGAGAGGGAGGCCAGATACGCAGTATTTT
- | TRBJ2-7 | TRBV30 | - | CAWSPSPYEQYF | TGTGCCTGGAGTCCTTCGCCCTACGAGCAGTACTTC
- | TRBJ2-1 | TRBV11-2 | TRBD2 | CASSLPTSGLHNEQFF | TGTGCCAGCAGCCTCCCGACTAGCGGACTTCACAATGAGCAGTTCTTC
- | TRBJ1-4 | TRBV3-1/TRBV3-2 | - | CASSLGGSREKLFF | TGTGCCAGCAGCCTCGGGGGCAGTCGTGAAAAACTGTTTTTT
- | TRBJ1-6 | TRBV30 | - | CAWSLGEDSPLHF | TGTGCCTGGAGTTTAGGAGAGGATTCACCCCTCCACTTT
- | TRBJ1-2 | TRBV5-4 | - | CASSPRKRGDYGYTF | TGTGCCAGCAGCCCGAGGAAAAGGGGGGACTATGGCTACACCTTC
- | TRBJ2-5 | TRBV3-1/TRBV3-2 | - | CASSLLDSLETQYF | TGTGCCAGCAGCCTCCTAGACAGTTTAGAGACCCAGTACTTC
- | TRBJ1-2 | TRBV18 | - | CASSPLVTEDYNYGYTF | TGTGCCAGCTCACCACTCGTGACAGAAGATTATAACTATGGCTACACCTTC
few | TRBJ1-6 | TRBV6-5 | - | CATTYGSYNSPLHF | TGTGCCACCACCTACGGATCTTATAATTCACCCCTCCACTTT
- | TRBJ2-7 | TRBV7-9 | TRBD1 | CASSLGDRNSYEQYF | TGTGCCAGCAGCTTAGGGGACAGAAACTCCTACGAGCAGTACTTC
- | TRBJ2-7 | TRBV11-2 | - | CASSLLHYEQYF | TGTGCCAGCAGCTTATTACACTACGAGCAGTACTTC
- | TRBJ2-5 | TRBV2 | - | CASSHPLVGETQYF | TGTGCCAGCAGCCACCCACTAGTGGGAGAGACCCAGTACTTC
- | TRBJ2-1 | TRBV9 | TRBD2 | CASSVEAGGPGNEQFF | TGTGCCAGCAGCGTAGAAGCGGGAGGGCCGGGGAATGAGCAGTTCTTC
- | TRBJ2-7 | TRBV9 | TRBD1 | CASSVGGQGADEQYF | TGTGCCAGCAGCGTAGGGGGACAGGGGGCTGACGAGCAGTACTTC
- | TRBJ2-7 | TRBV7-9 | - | CASSLVDYEQYF | TGTGCCAGCAGCTTAGTGGACTACGAGCAGTACTTC
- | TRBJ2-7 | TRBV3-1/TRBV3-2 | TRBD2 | CASSLAGETYEQYF | TGTGCCAGCAGCCTAGCGGGTGAAACCTACGAGCAGTACTTC
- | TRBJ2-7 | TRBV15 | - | CATSPREGPPYEQYF | TGTGCCACCAGCCCGCGAGAAGGGCCGCCATACGAGCAGTACTTC
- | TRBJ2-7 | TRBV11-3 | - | CASSPGTDPYEQYF | TGTGCCAGCAGCCCCGGGACCGATCCCTACGAGCAGTACTTC
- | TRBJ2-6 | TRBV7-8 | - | CASSRIDAATSGANVLTF | TGTGCCAGCAGCCGGATCGACGCCGCAACGTCTGGGGCCAACGTCCTGACTTTC
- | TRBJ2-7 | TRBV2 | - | CASSDRVSYGSGEYF | TGTGCCAGCAGTGACCGGGTTTCATATGGGTCCGGGGAGTACTTC
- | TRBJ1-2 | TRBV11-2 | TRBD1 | CASSLDSAGGFSYGYTF | TGTGCCAGCAGCTTAGATTCAGCAGGGGGCTTTAGCTATGGCTACACCTTC